The source of this TCR beta chain is a study of blood T cell repertoires in COVID-19. This table comes from immunoSEQ multiplex PCR, and its TCRdb copy is limited to in-frame clones, with some not included. In the table there are 250,000 to 300,000 clones, around 89% of which are singletons. The sequence came from a woman aged 55 to 70 in a cohort exposed to, infected with or recovered from COVID-19 (not recorded which). Source material: PBMCs or T cells enriched from blood (not recorded which).

Written as DNA, the CDR3 is TGTGCCAGCAGTGAGACAGGGTCGGGCGAGCAGTACTTC. Its translation is CASSETGSGEQYF. The chain links TRBV6-4 to TRBJ2-7; 7 bases match TRBD1. The CDR3 consists of 13 residues. Losses at the gene ends were 3 bases for V and 6 bases for J; bases not matched to a gene: 5. From germline, CDR1 is MRHNA and CDR2 SNTAGT.